These 27 T cell receptor beta chains came from one sample sequenced in a study of T-cell memory formation after mild COVID-19. A single record per CDR3 protein comes from TCRdb applying MiXCR to the 5' RACE reads. The table shows hundreds of thousands of distinct CDR3 sequences, with 15% occurring only once. The sequencing input was PBMCs or a T cell subset sorted from them (not recorded which). Receptor source: an adult woman who had mild COVID-19 (a few samples of this study predate the infection). Cell type and time point are not known.

The V and J genes are TRBV5-1 and TRBJ2-3, with D uncertain. V was shortened by 0 bases and J by 4 bases, with 9 bases between the two germline ends. Germline V lookup: CDR1 SGHRS, CDR2 YFSETQ. This CDR3 has 14 residues. CDR3 amino acids: CASSLGQDPDTQYF. In DNA form, the CDR3 reads TGCGCCAGCAGCTTGGGGCAGGACCCAGATACGCAGTATTTT.

The chain couples TRBV6-5 to TRBJ1-2, with D hard to call. The CDR3 is made up of 16 amino acids. Trimming took 2 bases from V and 0 from J, leaving 13 bases between them. Germline CDR1 and CDR2: MNHEY and SVGAGI. DNA of the CDR3: TGTGCCAGCAGTTACGTGCCAGCGACCGCTAACTATGGCTACACCTTC. Translated, it gives CASSYVPATANYGYTF.

This clonotype was observed a handful of times. The DNA of the CDR3 is TGCGCCAGCAGCGGACAGGGCTCTGGGGCCAACGTCCTGACTTTC. It codes for CASSGQGSGANVLTF. This chain connects TRBV5-1 to TRBJ2-6, with 8 positions matching TRBD1. The CDR3 has 15 residues. Trimming at V came to 4 bases and at J to 0 bases, leaving 0 bases not matched to a gene. CDR1 is SGHRS, CDR2 YFSETQ, per germline.

The rearrangement joins TRBV9 to TRBJ2-3; a weak D match, TRBD1 (5 bases). This CDR3 contains 16 residues. Germline V CDR1 and CDR2: SGDLS, YYNGEE. Deletions cut 1 base from V and 1 base from J, with 13 bases between. CDR3 sequence reads: CASSVSAKQGTDTQYF. CDR3 in DNA: TGTGCCAGCAGCGTATCGGCCAAACAGGGCACAGATACGCAGTATTTT.

The J gene is TRBJ2-7, the V gene TRBV28; tentatively, D is TRBD2 (6 bases). With 8 bases removed from V and 9 bases from J, the gap between germline ends came to 17 bases. The CDR3 extends over 12 amino acids. Germline V gene lookup returns CDR1 MDHEN and CDR2 SYDVKM. CDR3 sequence: CASGTPTKVQYF. CDR3 coding DNA: TGTGCCAGCGGGACTCCGACCAAGGTGCAGTACTTC.

The chain has TRBV24-1 and TRBJ2-2; maybe TRBD2 (5 bases). The CDR3 runs 13 residues. Trimming cost V 9 bases and J 5 bases, with 12 bases left between them. CDR1 is KGHDR and CDR2 is SFDVKD in the germline V gene. Here the CDR3 reads CATQSRRTGELFF. The CDR3 DNA reads as TGTGCCACCCAGAGTAGGAGGACCGGGGAGCTGTTTTTT.

The sample holds many counts of this clonotype. The V gene is TRBV7-9, the J gene TRBJ2-7; D unresolved. Per the germline V gene, CDR1 is SEHNR and CDR2 is FQNEAQ (reference sequence). V lost 5 bases to trimming and J lost 4 bases, with 9 bases between them. The CDR3 extends over 12 amino acids. The CDR3 protein is CASSPDRYEQYF. The DNA for the CDR3 is TGTGCCAGCAGCCCGGACCGATACGAGCAGTACTTC. Full variable domain (outside the CDR3, taken from reference TRBV7-9 and TRBJ2-7): DTGVSQNPRHKITKRGQNVTFRCDPISEHNRLYWYRQTLGQGPEFLTYFQNEAQLEKSRLLSDRFSAERPKGSFSTLEIQRTEQGDSAMYLCASSPDRYEQYFGPGTRLTVT.

This clonotype has only a few counts. The V gene is TRBV7-2, the J gene TRBJ1-1; 11 positions agree with TRBD1. The V segment lost 2 bases and the J segment 7 bases; nucleotides outside the gene matches: 6. Germline-derived CDR1 and CDR2 are SGHTA and FQGNSA. The CDR3 runs to 15 residues. CDR3 DNA: TGTGCCAGCAGCTTAACCGGGACAGGGGGATATGAAGCTTTCTTT. Residues: CASSLTGTGGYEAFF.

This clonotype was seen a handful of times. The chain has TRBV6-6 and TRBJ2-4; TRBD2 aligns across 9 bases. CDR1 is MNHNY and CDR2 is SVGAGI in the germline V gene (reference sequence). The CDR3 is 18 amino acids. J lost 0 bases, V lost 5 bases, and 11 bases had no gene match. The CDR3 loop is CASSHSGGATIAKNIQYF. The CDR3 DNA reads as TGTGCCAGCAGTCATAGCGGGGGCGCCACGATAGCCAAAAACATTCAGTACTTC.

This clonotype was detected a few times. The rearrangement links TRBV7-2 to TRBJ1-1; D gene uncertain. Germline CDR1 reads SGHTA; CDR2 reads FQGNSA. The ends were cut back, 1 base at V and 7 bases at J, with 4 bases in the middle. This CDR3 comprises 11 residues. CDR3 in DNA: TGTGCCAGCAGCTTAGTGGGTGAAGCTTTCTTT. This codes for CASSLVGEAFF.

This sequence joins TRBV29-1 and TRBJ1-4; no clear D gene. Germline V gives CDR1 SQVTM, CDR2 ANQGSEA. The CDR3 spans 13 residues. The germline V and J ends were trimmed by 4 bases and 7 bases, with 13 bases remaining between them. CDR3 protein: CSVARNEGEKLFF. DNA for the CDR3: TGCAGCGTTGCGAGAAACGAAGGTGAAAAACTGTTTTTT.

This clonotype was recorded a few times. The rearrangement joins TRBV5-8 to TRBJ1-5, with unresolved D. CDR1 is SGHTS and CDR2 is YDEGEE in the germline V gene. The ends were cut back, 1 base at V and 2 bases at J, with 10 bases in the middle. The CDR3 sequence is 15 residues long. The CDR3 region is CASSLFVGGNQPQHF. The DNA of the CDR3 is TGTGCCAGCAGCTTGTTTGTTGGAGGCAATCAGCCCCAGCATTTT.

J is TRBJ2-3 and V is TRBV7-2; no reliable D call. This CDR3 is 13 amino acids long. The germline V and J ends were trimmed by 5 bases and 3 bases, with 9 bases remaining between them. Germline values: CDR1 SGHTA, CDR2 FQGNSA. This CDR3 is CASSPRLTDTQYF. Written as DNA, the CDR3 is TGTGCCAGCAGCCCTCGTCTGACAGATACGCAGTATTTT.

The chain combines TRBV5-6 with TRBJ2-5; the match to TRBD2 covers 10 bases. This CDR3 contains 16 residues. The V gene's germline CDR1 is SGHDT and CDR2 YYEEEE. Trimming took 2 bases from V and 3 from J; bases not matched to a gene: 7. The CDR3 DNA reads as TGTGCCAGCAGCTTAACCCTAGCGGGAGTTAAAGAGACCCAGTACTTC. Translated, it gives CASSLTLAGVKETQYF.

This clonotype has only a few counts. This chain uses TRBV12-3 or TRBV12-4 with TRBJ1-5; tentatively, D is TRBD1 (5 bases). The ends were cut back, 5 bases at V and 7 bases at J, with 15 bases in the middle. The CDR3 is 14 amino acids. The CDR3 loop is CASSAGSRGQPQHF. CDR3 nucleotides: TGTGCCAGCAGTGCAGGGTCCCGCGGGCAGCCCCAGCATTTT.

V usage is TRBV7-2 and J usage is TRBJ2-2, with a weak D call TRBD2 (6 bases). Trimming stripped 5 bases from V and 6 bases from J, with 16 bases between. This CDR3 region has 15 residues. Germline assignment: CDR1 SGHTA and CDR2 FQGNSA. For the CDR3, the DNA is TGTGCCAGCAGCACCCCCCCTAGCGTGGCCGGGGAGCTGTTTTTT. Its protein is CASSTPPSVAGELFF.

The chain employs TRBV2 and TRBJ1-4, with D unclear. This CDR3 region has 12 residues. V shed 7 bases and J shed 0 bases, with 3 bases lying between them. In germline, CDR1 is SNHLY, CDR2 FYNNEI. In DNA, the CDR3 is TGTGCCAGCATTGCAACTAATGAAAAACTGTTTTTT. Translating gives CASIATNEKLFF.

The chain combines TRBV5-1 with TRBJ1-1; D not certain. The CDR3 is 14 amino acids. V lost 8 bases, J lost 0 bases, and 14 bases lay in between. Germline CDR1 SGHRS, CDR2 YFSETQ. CDR3 in DNA: TGCGCCAGTAGTCAGGTGGAGATGAACACTGAAGCTTTCTTT. Residues: CASSQVEMNTEAFF.

In its sample, this clonotype was seen a few times. The V call is TRBV10-3, the J call TRBJ1-2, with a tentative D call TRBD1 (5 bases). This CDR3 is 13 amino acids long. The germline V gene has CDR1 ENHRY and CDR2 SYGVKD. Trimming took 8 bases from V and 5 from J, leaving 15 bases between them. The CDR3 region is CAIGTGTEYGYTF. The CDR3 nucleotides are TGTGCCATCGGAACGGGGACTGAATATGGCTACACCTTC.

This clonotype was observed many times. The chain combines TRBV5-1 with TRBJ2-1, with 8 nucleotides matching TRBD2. There are 16 residues in the CDR3. J lost 5 bases, V lost 4 bases, and 11 bases had no gene match. In germline, CDR1 is SGHRS, CDR2 YFSETQ. The CDR3 nucleotides read TGCGCCAGCAGCCCGACCTTGAGCGGGAGCAACAATGAGCAGTTCTTC. Residues: CASSPTLSGSNNEQFF. The entire variable domain, with the rest obtained from reference TRBV5-1 and TRBJ2-1, is as follows: KAGVTQTPRYLIKTRGQQVTLSCSPISGHRSVSWYQQTPGQGLQFLFEYFSETQRNKGNFPGRFSGRQFSNSRSEMNVSTLELGDSALYLCASSPTLSGSNNEQFFGPGTRLTVL.

This clonotype was seen only a few times. The rearrangement uses TRBV20-1 and TRBJ1-1; 7 nucleotides align to TRBD1. With V trimmed by 6 bases and J by 0 bases, 7 bases remained unmatched. This CDR3 comprises 14 residues. Germline CDR1 DFQATT, CDR2 SNEGSKA (reference sequence). The CDR3 here is CSASRQGVNTEAFF. CDR3 in DNA: TGCAGTGCATCCAGACAGGGAGTGAACACTGAAGCTTTCTTT.

There are a few counts of this clonotype. The genes are TRBV6-2 or TRBV6-3 and TRBJ2-7; D gene uncertain. The CDR3 extends over 14 amino acids. The germline V and J ends were trimmed by 3 bases and 4 bases, with 13 bases remaining between them. The V gene's germline CDR1 is MNHEY and CDR2 SVGEGT. For the CDR3, the DNA is TGTGCCAGCAGTTATTCCTCGGGCCCGTACGAGCAGTACTTC. It encodes CASSYSSGPYEQYF.

This clonotype has only a few counts. The rearrangement joins TRBV3-1 to TRBJ2-1, with 9 bases aligning to TRBD1. V shed 5 bases, J shed 1 base, and the junction held 3 bases outside the gene matches. Germline CDR1 and CDR2: LGHDT and YNNKEL (reference sequence). CDR3 size: 15 residues. The CDR3 spells CASSYDRGSYNEQFF. CDR3 coding DNA: TGTGCCAGCAGCTACGACAGGGGGTCCTACAATGAGCAGTTCTTC.

The chain has TRBV18 and TRBJ2-7, with 12 bases matching TRBD1. Germline lookup yields CDR1 KGHSH and CDR2 LQKENI. With 3 bases clipped from V and 5 bases from J, the junction kept 8 bases outside the gene matches. The CDR3 is made up of 16 amino acids. For the CDR3, the DNA is TGTGCCAGCTCACCGGGCGGGACAGGGGGCGTTCACGAGCAGTACTTC. It yields the protein CASSPGGTGGVHEQYF.

The rearrangement links TRBV20-1 to TRBJ2-3; D is uncertain. The CDR3 has 11 amino acids. CDR1 and CDR2 (germline): DFQATT, SNEGSKA (reference sequence). Trimming left V 3 bases short and J 4 bases short, with 5 bases between. This CDR3 reads CSASPADTQYF. The CDR3 bases are TGCAGTGCTAGCCCCGCAGATACGCAGTATTTT.

This clonotype appeared many times. The rearrangement joins TRBV9 to TRBJ2-2; D perhaps matches TRBD2 (6 bases). V lost 8 bases and J lost 3, with 14 bases in between. The CDR3 covers 14 residues. Germline CDR1 is SGDLS and CDR2 is YYNGEE. CDR3 bases: TGTGCCAGTCGAAGTGGGACTTACACCGGGGAGCTGTTTTTT. Its translation is CASRSGTYTGELFF.

V and J are TRBV9 and TRBJ2-7, with TRBD1 matching over 8 bases. Trimming cost V 4 bases and J 3 bases; bases outside gene matches: 3. This CDR3 has 13 residues. Germline V gene sequence: CDR1 SGDLS, CDR2 YYNGEE. The CDR3 region is CASSQGQVYEQYF. The CDR3 DNA reads as TGTGCCAGCAGCCAGGGACAGGTCTACGAGCAGTACTTC.